These 5 T cell receptor beta chains originate from one sample sequenced in a study of shared clonotypes between healthy human individuals. Naive CD8 cells were CD45RO-negative, positively selected for CCR7, excluding terminally differentiated effector memory CD45RA+ cells. Assay: immunoSEQ multiplex PCR; the TCRdb copy retains only in-frame clones and omits some. The sample lists about 2 million clones; around 96% were seen once. Material: naive CD8+ T cells sorted from blood. All receptors come from a man aged 18 to 29 in good health.

The chain links TRBV5-4 to TRBJ1-1; no reliable D call. Trimming stripped 6 bases from V and 3 bases from J, with 9 bases between. CDR1 is SGHNT, CDR2 YYREEE, per germline (reference sequence). The CDR3 extends over 12 amino acids. As DNA, the CDR3 is TGTGCCAGCAACCTACCGGACACTGAAGCTTTCTTT. Encoded protein: CASNLPDTEAFF. Variable domain in full (rest from reference TRBV5-4 and TRBJ1-1): ETGVTQSPTHLIKTRGQQVTLRCSSQSGHNTVSWYQQALGQGPQFIFQYYREEENGRGNFPPRFSGLQFPNYSSELNVNALELDDSALYLCASNLPDTEAFFGQGTRLTVV.

The chain carries TRBV9 and TRBJ1-2; D not resolved. This CDR3 region has 14 residues. V gave up 0 bases and J gave up 1 base, with 7 bases separating them. Germline V gives CDR1 SGDLS, CDR2 YYNGEE. The DNA of the CDR3 is TGTGCCAGCAGCGTAGCTGAGGGTAACTATGGCTACACCTTC. It translates to CASSVAEGNYGYTF.

The V call is TRBV5-4, the J call TRBJ2-2; D perhaps matches TRBD2 (6 bases). Trimming shortened V by 3 bases and J by 3 bases, and 9 bases separated the two germline ends. CDR3 size: 14 residues. Germline CDR1 is SGHNT and CDR2 is YYREEE (reference sequence). The CDR3 DNA follows: TGTGCCAGCAGCTGGGAGGCAGACACCGGGGAGCTGTTTTTT. It yields the protein CASSWEADTGELFF. Variable domain in full (rest from reference TRBV5-4 and TRBJ2-2): ETGVTQSPTHLIKTRGQQVTLRCSSQSGHNTVSWYQQALGQGPQFIFQYYREEENGRGNFPPRFSGLQFPNYSSELNVNALELDDSALYLCASSWEADTGELFFGEGSRLTVL.

The genes are TRBV12-5 and TRBJ2-7; unclear D gene. Germline-derived CDR1 and CDR2 are LGHNT and FRNRAP. This CDR3 contains 13 residues. Trimming pared 0 bases from V and 4 bases from J, leaving 7 bases between. For the CDR3, the DNA is TGTGCTAGTGGTTTGGTTCACATGTACGAGCAGTACTTC. This codes for CASGLVHMYEQYF.

V gene TRBV5-4 combines with J gene TRBJ2-5; D is unresolved. The end of the DNA aligns better with TRBJ2-7, so the J call may be wrong. The CDR3 has 14 amino acids. The V gene's germline CDR1 is SGHNT and CDR2 YYREEE (reference sequence). The CDR3 DNA reads as TGTGCCAGCAGCTTGCTTGGCTCCCGTTACGAGCAGTACTTC. Protein: CASSLLGSRYEQYF.